This TCR beta chain was captured in a study of T-cell reconstitution after alpha-beta-depleted transplantation in children. This CDR3 spans 15 amino acids. V was pared by 1 base and J by 6 bases, with 8 bases of the junction left unmatched. Germline CDR1 SGHRS, CDR2 YFSETQ. TCRbeta library preparation incorporated unique molecular identifiers. TCRdb fed the PCR reads into MiXCR, producing one record per CDR3 protein. The table lists a few hundred thousand distinct CDR3 sequences, around 20% of them singletons. The origin of this receptor is a human donor who donated a stem cell graft to a child with acute lymphoblastic leukemia. V gene TRBV5-1 combines with J gene TRBJ2-3, with 7 bases identical to TRBD1. The sequenced sample was PBMCs from the stem cell graft donor, obtained from the stem cell graft. The CDR3 coding sequence is TGCGCCAGCAGCTTGAACGCAGGGGGAGATGATACGCAGTATTTT. Translated: CASSLNAGGDDTQYF.